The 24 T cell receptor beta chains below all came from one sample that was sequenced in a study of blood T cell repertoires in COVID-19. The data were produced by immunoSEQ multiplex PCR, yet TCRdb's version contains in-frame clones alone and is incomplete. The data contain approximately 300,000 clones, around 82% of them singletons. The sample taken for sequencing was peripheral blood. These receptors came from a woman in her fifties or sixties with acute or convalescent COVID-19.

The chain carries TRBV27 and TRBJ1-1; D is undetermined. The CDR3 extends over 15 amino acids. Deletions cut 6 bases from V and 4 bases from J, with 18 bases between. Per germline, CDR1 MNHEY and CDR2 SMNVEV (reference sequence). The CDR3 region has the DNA TGTGCCAGCAGGGTGCGGGGTTTAGATGGCACTGAAGCTTTCTTT. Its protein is CASRVRGLDGTEAFF.

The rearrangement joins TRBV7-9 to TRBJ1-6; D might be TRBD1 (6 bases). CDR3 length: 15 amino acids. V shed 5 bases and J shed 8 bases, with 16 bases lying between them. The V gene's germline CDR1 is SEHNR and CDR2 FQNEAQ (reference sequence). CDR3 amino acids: CASSANRDSYSPLHF. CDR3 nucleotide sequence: TGTGCCAGCAGCGCCAACAGGGATTCGTATTCACCCCTCCACTTT.

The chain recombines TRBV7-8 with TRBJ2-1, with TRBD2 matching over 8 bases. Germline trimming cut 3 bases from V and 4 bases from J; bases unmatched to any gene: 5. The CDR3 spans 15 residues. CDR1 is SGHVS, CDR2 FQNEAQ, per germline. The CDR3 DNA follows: TGTGCCAGCAGCTTCATAGCGGGGCGGTACAATGAGCAGTTCTTC. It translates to CASSFIAGRYNEQFF.

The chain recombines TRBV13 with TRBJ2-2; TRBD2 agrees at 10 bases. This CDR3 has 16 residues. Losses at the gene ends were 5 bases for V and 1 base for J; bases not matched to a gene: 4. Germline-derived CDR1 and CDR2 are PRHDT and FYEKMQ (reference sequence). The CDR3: CASSDSGRRNTGELFF. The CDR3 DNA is TGTGCCAGCAGCGATAGCGGGAGGCGGAACACCGGGGAGCTGTTTTTT. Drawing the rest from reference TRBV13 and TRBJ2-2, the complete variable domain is AAGVIQSPRHLIKEKRETATLKCYPIPRHDTVYWYQQGPGQDPQFLISFYEKMQSDKGSIPDRFSAQQFSDYHSELNMSSLELGDSALYFCASSDSGRRNTGELFFGEGSRLTVL.

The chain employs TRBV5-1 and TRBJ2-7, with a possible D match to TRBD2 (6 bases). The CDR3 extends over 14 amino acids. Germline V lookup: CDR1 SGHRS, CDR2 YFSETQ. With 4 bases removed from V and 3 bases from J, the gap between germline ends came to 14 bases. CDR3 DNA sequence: TGCGCCAGCAGCGAGGAGGGACTTAACTACGAGCAGTACTTC. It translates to CASSEEGLNYEQYF.

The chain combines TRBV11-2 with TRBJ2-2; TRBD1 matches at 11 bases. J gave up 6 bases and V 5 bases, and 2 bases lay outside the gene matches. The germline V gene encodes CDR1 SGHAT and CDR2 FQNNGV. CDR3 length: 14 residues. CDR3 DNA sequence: TGTGCCAGCAGCACGGGACAGGGGGCCGGGGAGCTGTTTTTT. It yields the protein CASSTGQGAGELFF.

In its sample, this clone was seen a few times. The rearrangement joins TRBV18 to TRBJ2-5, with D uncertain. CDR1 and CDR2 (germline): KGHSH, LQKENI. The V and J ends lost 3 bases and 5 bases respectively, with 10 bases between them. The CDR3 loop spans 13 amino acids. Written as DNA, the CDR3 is TGTGCCAGCTCACCCCAGGCTGGGGAGACCCAGTACTTC. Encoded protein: CASSPQAGETQYF.

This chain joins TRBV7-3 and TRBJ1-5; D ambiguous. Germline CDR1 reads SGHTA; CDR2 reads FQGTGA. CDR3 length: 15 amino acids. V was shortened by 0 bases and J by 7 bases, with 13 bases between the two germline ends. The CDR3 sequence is CASSLTGQVGQPQHF. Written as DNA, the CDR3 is TGTGCCAGCAGCTTAACAGGTCAGGTCGGCCAGCCCCAGCATTTT.

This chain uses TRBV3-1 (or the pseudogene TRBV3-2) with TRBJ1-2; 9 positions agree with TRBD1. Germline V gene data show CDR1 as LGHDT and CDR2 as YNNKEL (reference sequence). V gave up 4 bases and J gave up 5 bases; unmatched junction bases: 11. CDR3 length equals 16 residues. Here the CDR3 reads CASSLLPGTGSYGYTF. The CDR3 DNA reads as TGTGCCAGCAGCCTCCTCCCGGGGACAGGGAGTTATGGCTACACCTTC.

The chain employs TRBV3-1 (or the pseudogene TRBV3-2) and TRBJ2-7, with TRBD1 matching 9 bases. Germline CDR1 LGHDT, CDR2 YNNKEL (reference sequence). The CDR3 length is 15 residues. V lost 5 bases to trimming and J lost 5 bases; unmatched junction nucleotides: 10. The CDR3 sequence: CASSGPGQGPDEQYF. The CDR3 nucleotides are TGTGCCAGCAGCGGCCCGGGACAGGGACCTGACGAGCAGTACTTC.

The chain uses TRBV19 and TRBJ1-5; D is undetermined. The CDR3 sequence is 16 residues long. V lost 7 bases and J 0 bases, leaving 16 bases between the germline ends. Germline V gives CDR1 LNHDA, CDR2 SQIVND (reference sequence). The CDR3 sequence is CASIQDSEYSNQPQHF. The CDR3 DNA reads TGTGCCAGTATTCAGGACTCTGAGTATAGCAATCAGCCCCAGCATTTT.

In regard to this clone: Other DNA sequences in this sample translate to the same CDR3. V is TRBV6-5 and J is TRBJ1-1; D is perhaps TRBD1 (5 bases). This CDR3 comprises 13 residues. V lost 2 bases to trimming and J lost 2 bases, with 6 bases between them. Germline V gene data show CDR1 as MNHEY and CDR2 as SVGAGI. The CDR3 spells CASSYTGNTEAFF. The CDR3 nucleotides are TGTGCCAGCAGTTACACAGGTAACACTGAAGCTTTCTTT.

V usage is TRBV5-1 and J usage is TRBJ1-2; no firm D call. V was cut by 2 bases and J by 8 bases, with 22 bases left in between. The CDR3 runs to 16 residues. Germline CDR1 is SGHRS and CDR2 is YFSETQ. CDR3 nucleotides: TGCGCCAGCAGCTTCATAGGCGGCGGTGAATTGTCGGGCTACACCTTC. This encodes CASSFIGGGELSGYTF.

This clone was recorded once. The CDR3 is CASSPEASGGQPQHF. DNA for the CDR3: TGTGCCAGCTCACCAGAGGCCTCGGGAGGTCAGCCCCAGCATTTT. The V and J genes are TRBV18 and TRBJ1-5; D ambiguous. Germline V gives CDR1 KGHSH, CDR2 LQKENI. Trimming shortened V by 2 bases and J by 6 bases, and 14 bases separated the two germline ends. The CDR3 has 15 amino acids.

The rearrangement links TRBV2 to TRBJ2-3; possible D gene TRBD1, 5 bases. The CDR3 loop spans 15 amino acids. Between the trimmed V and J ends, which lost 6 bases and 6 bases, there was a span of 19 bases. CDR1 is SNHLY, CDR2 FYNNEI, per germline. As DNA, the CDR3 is TGTGCCAGCAGCGGGCAGGGTTTAGGTGGCGATACGCAGTATTTT. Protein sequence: CASSGQGLGGDTQYF.

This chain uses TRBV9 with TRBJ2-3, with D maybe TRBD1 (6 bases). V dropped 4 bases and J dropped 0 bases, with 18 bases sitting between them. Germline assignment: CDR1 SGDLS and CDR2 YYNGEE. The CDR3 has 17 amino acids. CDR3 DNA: TGTGCCAGCAGCCCCCGAGGACAGTTTACTAGCACAGATACGCAGTATTTT. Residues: CASSPRGQFTSTDTQYF.

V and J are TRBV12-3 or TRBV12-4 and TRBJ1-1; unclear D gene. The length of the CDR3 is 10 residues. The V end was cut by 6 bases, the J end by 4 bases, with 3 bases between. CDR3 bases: TGTGCCAGCAGGAGCACTGAAGCTTTCTTT. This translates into CASRSTEAFF.

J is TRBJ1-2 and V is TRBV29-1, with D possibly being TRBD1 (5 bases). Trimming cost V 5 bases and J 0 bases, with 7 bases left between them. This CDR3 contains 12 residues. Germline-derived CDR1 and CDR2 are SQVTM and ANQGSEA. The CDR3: CSVQGSNYGYTF. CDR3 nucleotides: TGCAGCGTTCAGGGATCTAACTATGGCTACACCTTC.

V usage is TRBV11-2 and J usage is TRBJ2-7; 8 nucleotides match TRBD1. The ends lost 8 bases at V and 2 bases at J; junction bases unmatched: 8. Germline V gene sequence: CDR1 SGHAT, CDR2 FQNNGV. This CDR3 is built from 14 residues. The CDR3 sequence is CASSHWDRPYEQYF. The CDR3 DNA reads TGTGCCAGCTCACACTGGGACAGGCCCTACGAGCAGTACTTC.

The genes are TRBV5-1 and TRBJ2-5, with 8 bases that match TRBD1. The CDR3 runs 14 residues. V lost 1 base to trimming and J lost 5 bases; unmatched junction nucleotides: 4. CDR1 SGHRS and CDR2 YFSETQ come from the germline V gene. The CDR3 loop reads CASSLFPGGETQYF. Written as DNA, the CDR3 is TGCGCCAGCAGCTTGTTCCCAGGGGGCGAGACCCAGTACTTC.

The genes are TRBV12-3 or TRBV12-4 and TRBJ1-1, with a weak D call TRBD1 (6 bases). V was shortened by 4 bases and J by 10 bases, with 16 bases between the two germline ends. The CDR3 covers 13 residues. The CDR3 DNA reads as TGTGCCAGCAGTTACAGGGTTTGGGTGGGAGCTTTCTTT. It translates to CASSYRVWVGAFF.

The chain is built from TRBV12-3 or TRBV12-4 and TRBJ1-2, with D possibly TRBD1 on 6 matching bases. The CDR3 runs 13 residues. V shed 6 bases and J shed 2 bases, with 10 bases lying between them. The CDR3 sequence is CASRGDNNYGYTF. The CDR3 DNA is TGTGCCAGCAGAGGGGACAACAACTATGGCTACACCTTC.

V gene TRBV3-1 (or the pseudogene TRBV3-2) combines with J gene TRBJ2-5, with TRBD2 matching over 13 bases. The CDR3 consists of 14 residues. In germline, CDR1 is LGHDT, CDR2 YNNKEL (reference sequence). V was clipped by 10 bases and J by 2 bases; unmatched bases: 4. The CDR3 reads CAIPGLAGQETQYF. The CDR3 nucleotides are TGTGCCATCCCGGGACTAGCGGGACAAGAGACCCAGTACTTC.

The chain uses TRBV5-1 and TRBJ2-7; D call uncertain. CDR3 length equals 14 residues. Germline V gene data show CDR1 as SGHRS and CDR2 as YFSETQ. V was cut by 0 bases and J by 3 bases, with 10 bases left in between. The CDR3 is CASSLVGGYYEQYF. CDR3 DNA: TGCGCCAGCAGCTTGGTTGGCGGTTACTACGAGCAGTACTTC.